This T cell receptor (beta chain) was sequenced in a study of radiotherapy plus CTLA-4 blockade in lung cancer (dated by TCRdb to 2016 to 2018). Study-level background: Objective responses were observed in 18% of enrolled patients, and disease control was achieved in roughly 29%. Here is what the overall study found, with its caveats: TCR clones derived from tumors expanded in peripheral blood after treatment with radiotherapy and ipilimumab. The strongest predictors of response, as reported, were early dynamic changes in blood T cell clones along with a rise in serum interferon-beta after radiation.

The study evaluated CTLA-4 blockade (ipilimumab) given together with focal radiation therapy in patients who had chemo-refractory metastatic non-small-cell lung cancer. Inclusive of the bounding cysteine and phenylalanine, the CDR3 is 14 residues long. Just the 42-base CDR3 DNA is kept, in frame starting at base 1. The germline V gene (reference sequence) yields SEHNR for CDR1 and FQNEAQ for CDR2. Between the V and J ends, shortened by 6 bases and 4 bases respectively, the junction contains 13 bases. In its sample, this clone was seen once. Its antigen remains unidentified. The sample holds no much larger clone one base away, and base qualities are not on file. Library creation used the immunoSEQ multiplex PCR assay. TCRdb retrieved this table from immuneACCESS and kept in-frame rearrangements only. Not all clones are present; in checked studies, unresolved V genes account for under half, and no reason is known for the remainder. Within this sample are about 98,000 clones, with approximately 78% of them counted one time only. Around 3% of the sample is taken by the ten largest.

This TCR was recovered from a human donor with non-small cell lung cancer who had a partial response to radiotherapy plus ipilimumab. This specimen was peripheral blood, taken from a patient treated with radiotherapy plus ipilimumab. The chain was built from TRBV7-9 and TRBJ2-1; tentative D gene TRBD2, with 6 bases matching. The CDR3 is CASSKDSGYNEQFF. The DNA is TGTGCCAGCAGTAAGGATAGCGGTTACAATGAGCAGTTCTTC.